The 16 T cell receptor beta chains presented below share a single source sample, sequenced in a study of blood T cell repertoires in COVID-19 (TCRdb year 2020). Library preparation employed the immunoSEQ multiplex PCR assay. TCRdb holds this immuneACCESS table with in-frame rearrangements only. Some clones are missing; in checked studies, unresolved V genes explain under half, and the rest has no known cause. The sample contains around 200,000 clones, 85% to 90% of them found a single time. The top ten clonotypes cover roughly 4.5% of the sample. Sample: peripheral blood. The source of these receptors is a man aged 45-60 years with acute or convalescent COVID-19.

CDR3 residues: CASSPLNRAAFF. CDR3 sequence (DNA): TGTGCCAGCAGTCCCCTGAACAGGGCTGCTTTCTTT. This chain links TRBV12-3 or TRBV12-4 with TRBJ1-1; tentatively, D is TRBD1 (6 bases). V lost 5 bases and J lost 11, with 15 bases in between. This CDR3 spans 12 amino acids.

The chain uses TRBV6-6 and TRBJ1-2, with 7 bases fitting TRBD1. The CDR3 totals 14 residues. Per the germline V gene, CDR1 is MNHNY and CDR2 is SVGAGI (reference sequence). The junction had 8 bases not matched to a gene; V was cut back by 6 bases and J by 4 bases. In DNA form, the CDR3 reads TGTGCCAGCAGCCGCGACAGGGAGATCTATGGCTACACCTTC. This gives the protein CASSRDREIYGYTF.

The chain is built from TRBV5-1 and TRBJ1-5, with 8 bases aligning to TRBD1. The J segment lost 5 bases and the V segment lost 4 bases, leaving 8 bases of the junction unmatched. The V gene's germline CDR1 is SGHRS and CDR2 YFSETQ. This CDR3 contains 15 residues. The CDR3 region is CASSPGQGSYQPQHF. The CDR3, as DNA: TGCGCCAGCAGCCCTGGACAGGGATCTTATCAGCCCCAGCATTTT.

This clone was observed a handful of times. V and J are TRBV30 and TRBJ1-2; tentatively, D is TRBD1 (5 bases). This CDR3 has 13 residues. V gave up 5 bases and J gave up 6 bases, with 16 bases separating them. Germline lookup yields CDR1 GTSNPN and CDR2 SVGIG (reference sequence). Here the CDR3 reads CAWGYSGNDGYTF. In DNA form, the CDR3 reads TGTGCCTGGGGCTATTCAGGGAACGATGGCTACACCTTC.

The rearrangement joins TRBV19 to TRBJ1-1, with a possible D match to TRBD1 (5 bases). V was pared by 2 bases and J by 10 bases, with 11 bases between. In germline, CDR1 is LNHDA, CDR2 SQIVND (reference sequence). The length of the CDR3 is 12 residues. The CDR3 loop is CASSIPGLGAFF. DNA for the CDR3: TGTGCCAGTAGTATACCGGGACTAGGAGCTTTCTTT.

CDR3 sequence reads: CASSPGGGYSNQPQHF. As DNA, the CDR3 is TGTGCCAGCTCCCCCGGGGGGGGCTATAGCAATCAGCCCCAGCATTTT. This rearrangement joins TRBV18 to TRBJ1-5, with D possibly TRBD1 on 6 matching bases. Trimming shortened V by 6 bases and J by 0 bases, and 15 bases separated the two germline ends. The CDR3 spans 16 residues. Per germline, CDR1 KGHSH and CDR2 LQKENI.

The V gene is TRBV19, the J gene TRBJ1-4; perhaps TRBD1 as D (5 bases). Per germline, CDR1 LNHDA and CDR2 SQIVND (reference sequence). CDR3 length: 14 residues. V was clipped by 3 bases and J by 4 bases, with 9 bases between them. This chain's CDR3 is CASSIQGVNEKLFF. In nucleotides, the CDR3 is TGTGCCAGTAGTATCCAAGGGGTTAATGAAAAACTGTTTTTT.

This chain links TRBV27 with TRBJ1-2; D unresolved. Deletions cut 3 bases from V and 2 bases from J, with 7 bases between. This CDR3 spans 13 amino acids. Germline V gene data show CDR1 as MNHEY and CDR2 as SMNVEV (reference sequence). CDR3 in DNA: TGTGCCAGCAGTTTCTACCGGAACTATGGCTACACCTTC. Protein product: CASSFYRNYGYTF.

V gene TRBV19 combines with J gene TRBJ2-3, with 7 bases aligning to TRBD2. V shed 4 bases and J 3 bases; nucleotides not matched to a gene: 13. This CDR3 comprises 17 residues. CDR1 and CDR2 from the germline V gene are LNHDA and SQIVND (reference sequence). CDR3: CASSTYLEAGETDTQYF. In DNA form, the CDR3 reads TGTGCCAGTAGTACCTACCTTGAGGCGGGGGAAACAGATACGCAGTATTTT.

The chain links TRBV3-1 (or the pseudogene TRBV3-2) to TRBJ2-1; TRBD2 matches at 7 bases. V dropped 3 bases and J dropped 4; count of bases not matched to a gene: 12. The CDR3 is 17 amino acids. Germline values: CDR1 LGHDT, CDR2 YNNKEL (reference sequence). The CDR3 DNA follows: TGTGCCAGCAGCCAGGGGACGGGGCGGGGGAAGTACAATGAGCAGTTCTTC. This translates into CASSQGTGRGKYNEQFF.

V is TRBV18 and J is TRBJ1-1, with no clear D. Germline-derived CDR1 and CDR2 are KGHSH and LQKENI. The CDR3 loop spans 15 amino acids. V lost 4 bases, J lost 4 bases, and 16 bases lay in between. The CDR3 loop is CASSLSGVSPTEAFF. CDR3 sequence (DNA): TGTGCCAGCTCACTATCGGGTGTCAGTCCCACTGAAGCTTTCTTT.

This clone appeared a few times. V usage is TRBV19 and J usage is TRBJ1-5; D gene unclear. This CDR3 is 13 amino acids long. V was clipped by 3 bases and J by 6 bases, with 9 bases between them. Looked up from germline, CDR1 is LNHDA and CDR2 is SQIVND (reference sequence). This CDR3 reads CASSMGGPQPQHF. CDR3 DNA sequence: TGTGCCAGTAGTATGGGTGGGCCTCAGCCCCAGCATTTT.

Remarks on this clone: The sample has other DNA sequences that encode this CDR3 too. V is TRBV3-1 (or the pseudogene TRBV3-2) and J is TRBJ2-7, with D uncertain. The germline CDR1 and CDR2 sequences are LGHDT and YNNKEL (reference sequence). The CDR3 loop spans 11 amino acids. V was pared by 2 bases and J by 4 bases, with 3 bases between. CDR3 sequence reads: CASSQLYEQYF. The CDR3 nucleotides are TGTGCCAGCAGCCAATTATACGAGCAGTACTTC.

The chain employs TRBV19 and TRBJ2-1; tentatively, D is TRBD1 (5 bases). Germline V gives CDR1 LNHDA, CDR2 SQIVND (reference sequence). Trimming removed 3 bases from V and 12 bases from J, with 12 bases in between. This CDR3 has 12 residues. CDR3 region: CASSILGDLQFF. CDR3 coding DNA: TGTGCCAGTAGTATCCTAGGGGATCTGCAGTTCTTC.

V is TRBV29-1 and J is TRBJ1-2, with 7 bases that match TRBD1. The CDR3 loop spans 15 amino acids. Germline trimming cut 5 bases from V and 5 bases from J; bases unmatched to any gene: 14. Germline values: CDR1 SQVTM, CDR2 ANQGSEA. The CDR3 here is CSVNPPRTGRYGYTF. CDR3 coding DNA: TGCAGCGTTAACCCCCCCCGGACAGGCCGATATGGCTACACCTTC.

This clone was recorded a few times. CDR3 sequence (DNA): TGTGCCAGCAGCGTGCGACAGGGTCCGTACACTGAAGCTTTCTTT. Translation: CASSVRQGPYTEAFF. The chain carries TRBV7-9 and TRBJ1-1; 7 bases match TRBD1. Unmatched junction bases numbered 9, after V lost 5 bases and J lost 3 bases. Per the germline V gene, CDR1 is SEHNR and CDR2 is FQNEAQ (reference sequence). The length of the CDR3 is 15 residues.